Listed here is a single TCR beta chain. What it binds is not known. The data were produced by immunoSEQ multiplex PCR, yet TCRdb's version contains in-frame clones alone and is incomplete. The data hold over 200,000 clones, with just over 85% observed a single time. Germline loops: CDR1 LNHDA, CDR2 SQIVND (reference sequence). This CDR3 contains 15 residues. J was trimmed by 0 bases and V by 3 bases; bases with no gene match: 1. These data belong to a study of cytomegalovirus exposure and HLA in healthy donors. Study-wide background: It was reported in a later analysis that the same platform had been used for the 90 to 150 validation repertoires as for the 666 first-cohort repertoires.

Study-wide results and limits: Within the 100 to 150 validation repertoires, first-cohort TCR clusters tended to co-occur, according to a later analysis.

The sequence was obtained from a young woman in good health and CMV-seronegative. Input material: PBMCs. This chain links TRBV19 with TRBJ2-5; TRBD2 aligns across 10 bases. The DNA for the CDR3 is TGTGCCAGTAGTATTCTAGCGGGAGACCAAGAGACCCAGTACTTC. It specifies CASSILAGDQETQYF.